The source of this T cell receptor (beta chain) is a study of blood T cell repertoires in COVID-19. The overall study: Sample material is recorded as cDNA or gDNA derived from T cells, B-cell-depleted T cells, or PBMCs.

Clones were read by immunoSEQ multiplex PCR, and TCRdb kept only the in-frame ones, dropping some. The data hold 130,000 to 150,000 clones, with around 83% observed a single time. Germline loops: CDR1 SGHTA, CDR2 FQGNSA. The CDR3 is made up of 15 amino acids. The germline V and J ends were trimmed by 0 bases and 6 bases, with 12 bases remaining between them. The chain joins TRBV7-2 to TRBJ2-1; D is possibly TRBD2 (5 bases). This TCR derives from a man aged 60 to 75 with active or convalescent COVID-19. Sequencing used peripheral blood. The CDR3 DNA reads TGTGCCAGCAGCTTAGCGGGAGAGTACGGCAATGAGCAGTTCTTC. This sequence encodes CASSLAGEYGNEQFF.